The entry that follows covers one T cell receptor (beta chain) sequence. MiXCR was run by TCRdb on the RT-PCR reads, yielding one entry per CDR3 protein. The sample includes about a million distinct CDR3 sequences, about a sixth of them seen just once. Trimming removed 6 bases from V and 5 bases from J; junction bases left unmatched: 9. The CDR3 consists of 15 residues. Germline assignment: CDR1 MDHEN and CDR2 SYDVKM. This specimen belongs to a study of patients and donors after allogeneic stem cell transplantation. Sequenced input: blood, either unsorted or a sorted T cell fraction (not recorded which). V is TRBV28 and J is TRBJ2-7; 11 nucleotides line up with TRBD2. This sequence was found in a human donor who was either an allogeneic HSCT recipient or a stem cell or donor lymphocyte infusion donor (not recorded which). It is not recorded whose cells these are; they may come from a transplant donor. Here the CDR3 DNA reads TGTGCCAGCAGACCGAAGCTAGCGGGAGGAGACGAGCAGTACTTC. Encoded protein: CASRPKLAGGDEQYF. Full variable domain (rest looked up from reference TRBV28 and TRBJ2-7): DVKVTQSSRYLVKRTGEKVFLECVQDMDHENMFWYRQDPGLGLRLIYFSYDVKMKEKGDIPEGYSVSREKKERFSLILESASTNQTSMYLCASRPKLAGGDEQYFGPGTRLTVT.